The rows below give T cell receptor beta chains drawn from one sample of a study of monozygotic twins with inflammatory bowel disease. One entry per CDR3 protein, without DNA, is what TCRdb gives after re-calling the 5' RACE reads. Here the sample table reports 350,000 to 550,000 distinct CDR3 sequences. What was sequenced was blood. These TCRs come from a human donor with ulcerative colitis or Crohn's disease, or a healthy co-twin of an affected twin (not recorded which). The CDR3 runs from the conserved cysteine through the conserved F or W. Fields, in order: J gene, clone size, V gene, CDR3 protein. A clone size is listed for some rows: how often the clone was seen (once, few, many), or a class if it is expanded.

j_call: TRBJ2-2
clone_size: -
v_call: TRBV11-2
cdr3_aa: CASSFQTGTGGSGELFF

j_call: TRBJ2-2
clone_size: -
v_call: TRBV29-1
cdr3_aa: CSADRGLTGELFF

j_call: TRBJ2-7
clone_size: -
v_call: TRBV20-1
cdr3_aa: CSAREGTYIIPPEQYF

j_call: TRBJ2-5
clone_size: -
v_call: TRBV20-1
cdr3_aa: CSAIVQGASETQYF

j_call: TRBJ2-3
clone_size: medium-sized
v_call: TRBV4-2
cdr3_aa: CASSHGRGDTDTQYF

j_call: TRBJ2-2
clone_size: -
v_call: TRBV7-6
cdr3_aa: CASSSGTINTGELFF

j_call: TRBJ1-2
clone_size: -
v_call: TRBV20-1
cdr3_aa: CSALQRTANYGYTF

j_call: TRBJ2-5
clone_size: -
v_call: TRBV20-1
cdr3_aa: CSARETSGRWETQYF

j_call: TRBJ1-1
clone_size: -
v_call: TRBV11-2
cdr3_aa: CASSLYSGTEAFF

j_call: TRBJ2-5
clone_size: -
v_call: TRBV5-1
cdr3_aa: CASSLGGPGTAQETQYF

j_call: TRBJ2-5
clone_size: -
v_call: TRBV7-8
cdr3_aa: CASHGLAVQETQYF

j_call: TRBJ1-1
clone_size: -
v_call: TRBV29-1
cdr3_aa: CSVEVGGLSTEAFF

j_call: TRBJ1-1
clone_size: -
v_call: TRBV11-2
cdr3_aa: CASSLERPNTEAFF

j_call: TRBJ2-3
clone_size: -
v_call: TRBV20-1
cdr3_aa: CSAHLGLDTQYF

j_call: TRBJ2-3
clone_size: -
v_call: TRBV10-3
cdr3_aa: CAISESLAGGGTDTQYF

j_call: TRBJ2-2
clone_size: -
v_call: TRBV28
cdr3_aa: CASTRLTGPANTGELFF

j_call: TRBJ1-3
clone_size: -
v_call: TRBV25-1
cdr3_aa: CASSDTGQGLDTIYF

j_call: TRBJ2-7
clone_size: -
v_call: TRBV28
cdr3_aa: CASTLTGTTSTEQYF

j_call: TRBJ2-7
clone_size: -
v_call: TRBV10-3
cdr3_aa: CAIKEQGLYEQYF

j_call: TRBJ2-3
clone_size: -
v_call: TRBV6-5
cdr3_aa: CASSYYRGIGTDTQYF

j_call: TRBJ1-2
clone_size: -
v_call: TRBV5-6
cdr3_aa: CASSWANGYTF

j_call: TRBJ2-2
clone_size: -
v_call: TRBV7-2
cdr3_aa: CASSFPVEGVDTGELFF

j_call: TRBJ1-5
clone_size: -
v_call: TRBV3-1
cdr3_aa: CASSQLPGRNQPQHF

j_call: TRBJ2-3
clone_size: -
v_call: TRBV5-1
cdr3_aa: CASSQGLQDTQYF

j_call: TRBJ2-1
clone_size: -
v_call: TRBV11-3
cdr3_aa: CASSSDAGEQFF